This T cell receptor (beta chain) is from a study of T cell repertoires in cytomegalovirus infection. At the level of the study: Signatures in public TCR beta sequences pointed to both CMV infection and matching HLA type. Study-level findings and limits: The cumulative frequency of public TCR beta families distinguished individuals who carried CMV together with the relevant HLA. Dominating the ex vivo response were TCR beta clonotypes that were CMV-specific and HLA-C-restricted.

A note on this clonotype: As yet, its antigen is unknown.

TCRdb re-derived calls from the reads in MiXCR, one entry per CDR3 protein. The data hold 350,000 to 500,000 distinct CDR3 sequences, with approximately 31% observed a single time. V gave up 8 bases and J gave up 3 bases; unmatched junction bases: 17. Germline-derived CDR1 and CDR2 are SNHLY and FYNNEI. The CDR3 length is 17 residues. This clonotype was sampled from a human donor in good health (CMV status not recorded). Some clones in this sample may be carry-over from other donors' samples. The chain employs TRBV2 and TRBJ2-5; 8 nucleotides match TRBD2. Sequencing was done on a sample of PBMCs. The CDR3 coding sequence is TGTGCCAGCGCGGGGGACCGGGGGGGTATATCAAAAGAGACCCAGTACTTC. This sequence encodes CASAGDRGGISKETQYF.